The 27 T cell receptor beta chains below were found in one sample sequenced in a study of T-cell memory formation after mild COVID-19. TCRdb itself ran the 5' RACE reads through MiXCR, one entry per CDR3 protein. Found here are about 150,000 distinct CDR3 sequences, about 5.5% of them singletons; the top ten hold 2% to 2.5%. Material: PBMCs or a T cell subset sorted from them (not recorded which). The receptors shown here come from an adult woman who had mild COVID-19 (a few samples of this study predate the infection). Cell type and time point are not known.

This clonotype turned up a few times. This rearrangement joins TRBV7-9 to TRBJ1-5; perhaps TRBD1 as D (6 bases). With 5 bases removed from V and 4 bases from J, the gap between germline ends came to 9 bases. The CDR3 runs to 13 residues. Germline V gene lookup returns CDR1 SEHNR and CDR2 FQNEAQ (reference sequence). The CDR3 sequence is CASSNQGNQPQHF. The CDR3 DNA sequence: TGTGCCAGCAGCAATCAGGGGAATCAGCCCCAGCATTTT.

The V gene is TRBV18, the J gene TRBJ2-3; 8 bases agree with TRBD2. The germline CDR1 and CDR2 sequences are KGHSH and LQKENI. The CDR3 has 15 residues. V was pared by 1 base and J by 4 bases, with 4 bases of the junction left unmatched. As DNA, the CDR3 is TGTGCCAGCTCACCACTAGCGGGGTCCCCAGATACGCAGTATTTT. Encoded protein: CASSPLAGSPDTQYF.

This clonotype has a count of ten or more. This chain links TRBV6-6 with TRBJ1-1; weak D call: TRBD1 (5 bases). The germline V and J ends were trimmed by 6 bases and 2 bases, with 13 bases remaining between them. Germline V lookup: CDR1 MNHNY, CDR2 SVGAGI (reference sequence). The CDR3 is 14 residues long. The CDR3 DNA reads TGTGCCAGCAGATTAGACAGTTCCAACACTGAAGCTTTCTTT. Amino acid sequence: CASRLDSSNTEAFF.

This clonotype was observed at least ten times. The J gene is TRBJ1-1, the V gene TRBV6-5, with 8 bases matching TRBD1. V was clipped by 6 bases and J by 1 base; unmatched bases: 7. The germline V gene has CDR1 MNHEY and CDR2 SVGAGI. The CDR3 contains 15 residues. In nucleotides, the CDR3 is TGTGCCAGCAGGGGCCTCGACAGGGGGAACACTGAAGCTTTCTTT. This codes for CASRGLDRGNTEAFF.

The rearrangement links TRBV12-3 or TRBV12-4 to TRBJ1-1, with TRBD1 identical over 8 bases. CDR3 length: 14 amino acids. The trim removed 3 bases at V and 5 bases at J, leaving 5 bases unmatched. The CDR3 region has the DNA TGTGCCAGCAGTTTGGACAGGGCGGGAACTGAAGCTTTCTTT. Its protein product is CASSLDRAGTEAFF.

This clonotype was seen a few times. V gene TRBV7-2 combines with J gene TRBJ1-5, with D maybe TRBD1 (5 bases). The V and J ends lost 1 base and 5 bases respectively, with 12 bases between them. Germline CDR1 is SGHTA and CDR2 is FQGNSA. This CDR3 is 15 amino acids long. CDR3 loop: CASSLVWQTDQPQHF. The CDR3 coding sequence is TGTGCCAGCAGCTTAGTTTGGCAGACAGATCAGCCCCAGCATTTT. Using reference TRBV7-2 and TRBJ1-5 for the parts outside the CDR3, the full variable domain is GAGVSQSPSNKVTEKGKDVELRCDPISGHTALYWYRQSLGQGLEFLIYFQGNSAPDKSGLPSDRFSAERTGGSVSTLTIQRTQQEDSAVYLCASSLVWQTDQPQHFGDGTRLSIL.

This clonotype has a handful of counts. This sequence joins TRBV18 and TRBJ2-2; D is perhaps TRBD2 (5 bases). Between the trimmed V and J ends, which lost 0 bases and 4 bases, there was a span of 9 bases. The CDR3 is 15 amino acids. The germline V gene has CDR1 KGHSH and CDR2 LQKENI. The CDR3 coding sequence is TGTGCCAGCTCACCACCGGGAGTGGGCACCGGGGAGCTGTTTTTT. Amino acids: CASSPPGVGTGELFF.

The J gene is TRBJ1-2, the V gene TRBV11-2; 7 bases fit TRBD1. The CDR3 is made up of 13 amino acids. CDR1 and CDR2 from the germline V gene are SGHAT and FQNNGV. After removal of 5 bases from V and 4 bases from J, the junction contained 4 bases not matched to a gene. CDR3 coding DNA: TGTGCCAGCAGCCGGGGACAGCTCTATGGCTACACCTTC. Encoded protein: CASSRGQLYGYTF.

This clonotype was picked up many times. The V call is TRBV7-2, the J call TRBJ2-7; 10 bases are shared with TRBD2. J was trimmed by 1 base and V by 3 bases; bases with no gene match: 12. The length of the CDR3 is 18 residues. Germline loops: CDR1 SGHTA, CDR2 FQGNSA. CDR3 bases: TGTGCCAGCAGCTTTAACCCCCCTCGGACTAGCGGATCCTACGAGCAGTACTTC. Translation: CASSFNPPRTSGSYEQYF.

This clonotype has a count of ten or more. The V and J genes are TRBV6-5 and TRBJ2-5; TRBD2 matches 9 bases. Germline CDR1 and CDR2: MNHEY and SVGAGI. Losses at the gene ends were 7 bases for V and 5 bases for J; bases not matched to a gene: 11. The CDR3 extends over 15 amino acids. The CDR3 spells CASMGGGASWETQYF. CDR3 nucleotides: TGTGCCAGCATGGGCGGGGGGGCCTCGTGGGAGACCCAGTACTTC.

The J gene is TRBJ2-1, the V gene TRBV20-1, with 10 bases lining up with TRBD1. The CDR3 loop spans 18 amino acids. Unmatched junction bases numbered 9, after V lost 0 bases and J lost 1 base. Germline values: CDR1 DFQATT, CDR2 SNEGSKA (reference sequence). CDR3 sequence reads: CSAREFRDRGPSYNEQFF. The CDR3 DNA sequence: TGCAGTGCTAGAGAGTTCCGGGACAGGGGACCTTCCTACAATGAGCAGTTCTTC.

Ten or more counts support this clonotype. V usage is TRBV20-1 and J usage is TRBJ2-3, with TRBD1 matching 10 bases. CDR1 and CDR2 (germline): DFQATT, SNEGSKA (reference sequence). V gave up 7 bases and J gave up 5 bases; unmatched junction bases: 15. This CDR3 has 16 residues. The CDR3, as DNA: TGCAGTGTGTCGGGACCGGGACAGGGGTTCGGAGATACGCAGTATTTT. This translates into CSVSGPGQGFGDTQYF.

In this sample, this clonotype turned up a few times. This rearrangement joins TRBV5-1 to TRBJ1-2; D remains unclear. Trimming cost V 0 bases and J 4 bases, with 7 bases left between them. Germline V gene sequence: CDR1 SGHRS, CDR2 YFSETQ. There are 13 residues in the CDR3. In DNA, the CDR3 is TGCGCCAGCAGCTTGGATACTGGCTATGGCTACACCTTC. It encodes CASSLDTGYGYTF.

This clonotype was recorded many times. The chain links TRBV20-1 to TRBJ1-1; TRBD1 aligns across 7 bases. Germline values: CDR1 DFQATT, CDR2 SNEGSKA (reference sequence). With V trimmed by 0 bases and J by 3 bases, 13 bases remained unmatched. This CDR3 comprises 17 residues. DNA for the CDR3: TGCAGTGCTAGAGATACCCCGGCGGGACAGACCCACACTGAAGCTTTCTTT. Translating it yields CSARDTPAGQTHTEAFF.

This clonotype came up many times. CDR3 DNA sequence: TGTGCCAGCAGCTTAGCGGTTCCGCCGGCCGGGGAGCTGTTTTTT. Protein product: CASSLAVPPAGELFF. The chain recombines TRBV7-6 with TRBJ2-2; D is ambiguous. Germline assignment: CDR1 SGHVS and CDR2 FNYEAQ. The CDR3 runs to 15 residues. V was trimmed by 0 bases and J by 6 bases, leaving 11 bases between them.

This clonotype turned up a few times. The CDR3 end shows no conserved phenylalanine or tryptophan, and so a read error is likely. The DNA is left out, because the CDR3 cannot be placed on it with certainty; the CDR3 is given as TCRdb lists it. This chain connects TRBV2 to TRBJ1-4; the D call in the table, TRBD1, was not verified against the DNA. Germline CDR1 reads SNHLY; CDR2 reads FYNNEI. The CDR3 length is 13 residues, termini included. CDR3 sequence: CASRALAQGTTSC.

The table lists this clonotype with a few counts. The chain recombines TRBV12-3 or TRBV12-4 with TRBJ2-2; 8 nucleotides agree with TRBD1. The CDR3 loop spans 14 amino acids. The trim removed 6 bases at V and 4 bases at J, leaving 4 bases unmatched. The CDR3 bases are TGTGCCAGCAGACAGGGGGTCGGCACCGGGGAGCTGTTTTTT. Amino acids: CASRQGVGTGELFF.

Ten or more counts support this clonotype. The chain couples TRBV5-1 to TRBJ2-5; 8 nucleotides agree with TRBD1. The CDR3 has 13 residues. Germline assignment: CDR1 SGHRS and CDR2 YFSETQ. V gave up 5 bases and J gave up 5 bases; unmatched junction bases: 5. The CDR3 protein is CASSYQGAETQYF. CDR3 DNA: TGCGCCAGCAGTTATCAGGGGGCTGAGACCCAGTACTTC.

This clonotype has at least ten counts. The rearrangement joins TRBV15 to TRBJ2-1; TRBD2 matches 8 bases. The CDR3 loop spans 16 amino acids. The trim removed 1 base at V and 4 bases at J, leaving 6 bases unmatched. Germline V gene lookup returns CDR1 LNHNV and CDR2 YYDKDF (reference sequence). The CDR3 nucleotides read TGTGCCACCAGCAGAGCCAGCGGGAGCACGTACAATGAGCAGTTCTTC. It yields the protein CATSRASGSTYNEQFF.

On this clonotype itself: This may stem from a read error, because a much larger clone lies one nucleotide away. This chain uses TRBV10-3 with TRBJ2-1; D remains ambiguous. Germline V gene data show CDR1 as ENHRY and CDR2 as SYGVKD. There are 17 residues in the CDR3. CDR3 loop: CAISESVGSLGNNDQFF. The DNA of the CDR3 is TGTGCCATCAGTGAGTCCGTTGGCAGCCTGGGAAACAATGACCAGTTCTTC.

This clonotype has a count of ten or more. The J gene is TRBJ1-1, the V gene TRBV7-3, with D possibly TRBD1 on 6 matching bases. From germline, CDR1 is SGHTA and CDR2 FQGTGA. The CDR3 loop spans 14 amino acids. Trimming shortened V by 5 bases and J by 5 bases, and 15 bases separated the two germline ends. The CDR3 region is CASSQRGGRTEAFF. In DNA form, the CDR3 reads TGTGCCAGCAGCCAAAGAGGGGGGAGGACTGAAGCTTTCTTT.

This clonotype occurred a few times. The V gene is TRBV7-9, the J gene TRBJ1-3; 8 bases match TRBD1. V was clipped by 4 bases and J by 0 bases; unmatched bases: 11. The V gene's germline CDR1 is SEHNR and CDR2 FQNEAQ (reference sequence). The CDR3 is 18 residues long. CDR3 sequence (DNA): TGTGCCAGCAGCTCCCGAACGGACAGGGCCTCCTCTGGAAACACCATATATTTT. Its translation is CASSSRTDRASSGNTIYF.

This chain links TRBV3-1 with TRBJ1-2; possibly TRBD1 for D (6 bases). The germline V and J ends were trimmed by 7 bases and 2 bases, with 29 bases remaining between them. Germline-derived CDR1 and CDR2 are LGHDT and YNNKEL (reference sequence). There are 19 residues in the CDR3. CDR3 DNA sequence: TGTGCCAGCAAAAATTCTGGTCGGAAGGCCTGGGGGCCCAACTATGGCTACACCTTC. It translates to CASKNSGRKAWGPNYGYTF.

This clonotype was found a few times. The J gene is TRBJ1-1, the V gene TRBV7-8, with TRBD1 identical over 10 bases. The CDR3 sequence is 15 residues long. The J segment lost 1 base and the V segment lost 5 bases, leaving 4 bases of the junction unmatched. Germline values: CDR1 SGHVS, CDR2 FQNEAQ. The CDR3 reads CASSVWDRGNTEAFF. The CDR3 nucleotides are TGTGCCAGCAGCGTATGGGACAGGGGGAACACTGAAGCTTTCTTT.

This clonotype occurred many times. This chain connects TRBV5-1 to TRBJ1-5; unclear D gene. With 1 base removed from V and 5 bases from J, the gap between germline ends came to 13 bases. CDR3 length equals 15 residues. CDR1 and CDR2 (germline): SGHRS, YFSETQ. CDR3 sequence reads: CASSLLSGRDQPQHF. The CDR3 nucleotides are TGCGCCAGCAGCTTGTTATCGGGGAGGGATCAGCCCCAGCATTTT. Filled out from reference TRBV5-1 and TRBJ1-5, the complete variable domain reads KAGVTQTPRYLIKTRGQQVTLSCSPISGHRSVSWYQQTPGQGLQFLFEYFSETQRNKGNFPGRFSGRQFSNSRSEMNVSTLELGDSALYLCASSLLSGRDQPQHFGDGTRLSIL.

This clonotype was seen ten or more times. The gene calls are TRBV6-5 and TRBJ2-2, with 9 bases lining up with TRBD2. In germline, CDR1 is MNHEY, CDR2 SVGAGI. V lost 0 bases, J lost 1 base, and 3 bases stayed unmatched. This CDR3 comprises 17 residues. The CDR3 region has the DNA TGTGCCAGCAGTTACTCGGGGACTAGCCTGAACACCGGGGAGCTGTTTTTT. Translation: CASSYSGTSLNTGELFF.

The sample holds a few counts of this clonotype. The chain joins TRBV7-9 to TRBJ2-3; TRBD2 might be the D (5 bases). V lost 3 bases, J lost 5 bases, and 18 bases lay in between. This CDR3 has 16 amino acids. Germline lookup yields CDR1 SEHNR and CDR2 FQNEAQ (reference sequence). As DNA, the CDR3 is TGTGCCAGCAGCTTTTGGACTCCCCAGGTCGGAGATACGCAGTATTTT. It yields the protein CASSFWTPQVGDTQYF.